The sequence of this T cell receptor beta chain was determined in a study of control samples from healthy donors and cancer patients (dated by TCRdb to about 2020). V and J lose 1 base and 2 bases, and a span of 12 bases separates them. The CDR1 and CDR2 encoded by the germline V gene are MGHRA and YSYEKL. From its cysteine to its phenylalanine, the CDR3 spans 15 amino acids. Only the CDR3 DNA is retained, 45 bases long and in frame from the first base. A word on this clone: Its antigen specificity is not known. Nothing much larger sits one base from this clone, and base qualities are not available.

The library was made by the immunoSEQ multiplex PCR assay. This is the immuneACCESS table as TCRdb keeps it, with only in-frame sequences that have V and J called. A part of the clones is gone; compared with another copy, unresolved V genes explain less than half, and the rest is unexplained. The sample table lists 110,000 to 150,000 clones, about 89% of them with a count of one. More than 6.5% of the sample lies in the top ten. Sequenced: blood. The clonotype was recovered from a man aged 18 to 30 in good health. This sequence uses TRBV4-1 and TRBJ2-7; perhaps TRBD1 is the D gene, with 8 bases matching. The sequence in DNA is TGCGCCAGCAGCCAAGTACAGGGGGGGCCCTACGAGCAGTACTTC. Its coded protein is CASSQVQGGPYEQYF.